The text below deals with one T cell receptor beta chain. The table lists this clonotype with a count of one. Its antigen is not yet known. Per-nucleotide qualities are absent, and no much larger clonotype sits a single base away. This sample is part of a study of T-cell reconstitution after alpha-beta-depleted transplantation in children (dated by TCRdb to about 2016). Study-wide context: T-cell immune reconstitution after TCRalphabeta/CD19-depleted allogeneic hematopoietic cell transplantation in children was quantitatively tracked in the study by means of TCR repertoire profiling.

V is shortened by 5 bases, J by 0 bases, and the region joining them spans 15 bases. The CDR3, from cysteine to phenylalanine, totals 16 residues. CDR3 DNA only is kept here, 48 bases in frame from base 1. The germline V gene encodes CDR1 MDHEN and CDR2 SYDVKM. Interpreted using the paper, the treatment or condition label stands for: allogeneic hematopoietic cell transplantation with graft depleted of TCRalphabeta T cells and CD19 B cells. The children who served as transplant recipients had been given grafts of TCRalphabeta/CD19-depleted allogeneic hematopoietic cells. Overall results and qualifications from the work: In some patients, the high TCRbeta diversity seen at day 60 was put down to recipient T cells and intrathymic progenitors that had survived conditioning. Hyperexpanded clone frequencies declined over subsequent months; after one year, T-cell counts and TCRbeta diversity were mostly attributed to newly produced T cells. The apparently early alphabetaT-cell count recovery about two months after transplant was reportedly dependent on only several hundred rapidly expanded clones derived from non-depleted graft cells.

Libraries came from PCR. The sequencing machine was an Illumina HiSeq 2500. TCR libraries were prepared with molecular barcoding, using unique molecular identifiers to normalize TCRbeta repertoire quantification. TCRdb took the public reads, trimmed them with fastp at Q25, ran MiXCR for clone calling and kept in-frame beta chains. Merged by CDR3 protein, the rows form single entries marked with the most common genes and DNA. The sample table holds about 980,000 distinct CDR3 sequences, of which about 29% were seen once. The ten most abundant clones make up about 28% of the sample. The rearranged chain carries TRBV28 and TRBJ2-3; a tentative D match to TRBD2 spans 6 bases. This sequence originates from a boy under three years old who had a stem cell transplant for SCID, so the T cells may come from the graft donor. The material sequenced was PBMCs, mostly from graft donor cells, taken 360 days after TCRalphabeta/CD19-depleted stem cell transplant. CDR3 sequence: CASSPEGRGSTDTQYF. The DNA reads TGTGCCAGCAGTCCGGAGGGTCGGGGGAGCACAGATACGCAGTATTTT.